A selection of T cell receptor beta chains follows, all from one sample in a study of OX40 agonist ivuxolimab in advanced cancers. Only in-frame clones appear in the TCRdb table, and some are missing; sequencing was by immunoSEQ multiplex PCR. Of tens of thousands of clones in the sample, roughly 82% were seen once. Here the sequenced sample was CD4+ or CD8+ T cells sorted from blood, taken in a trial of the OX40 agonist ivuxolimab. These TCRs come from an adult with an advanced solid tumor such as melanoma, head and neck, liver or kidney cancer. Each CDR3 is given with its conserved first and last residue. A D gene is named only where the DNA matches it firmly. Only some rows state a clone size, as once, few, many or a class for expanded clones.

>.|TRBV18|TRBJ1-6|.
CASSPEQSYNSPLHF
TGTGCCAGCTCACCTGAACAGAGTTATAATTCACCCCTCCACTTT
>TRBD1|TRBV6-5|TRBJ2-3|.
CASRSDRVDTQYF
TGTGCCAGCAGGTCGGACAGGGTGGATACGCAGTATTTT
>.|TRBV2|TRBJ2-1|.
CASSERGGPTYNEQFF
TGTGCCAGCAGTGAAAGAGGGGGGCCGACCTACAATGAGCAGTTCTTC
>.|TRBV5-1|TRBJ1-6|.
CASSQGGGRNSPLHF
TGCGCCAGCAGCCAAGGCGGCGGTCGGAATTCACCCCTCCACTTT
>TRBD1|TRBV7-9|TRBJ2-3|.
CASSYIGQGATDTQYF
TGTGCCAGCAGCTATATAGGACAGGGGGCAACAGATACGCAGTATTTT
>TRBD1|TRBV4-1|TRBJ1-6|.
CASSKEGTGASPLHF
TGCGCCAGCAGCAAAGAGGGGACAGGGGCTTCACCCCTCCACTTT
>TRBD2|TRBV6-4|TRBJ2-1|.
CASSDWENVWTSGSSNGYNEQFF
TGTGCCAGCAGTGACTGGGAAAACGTATGGACTAGCGGGAGTAGTAACGGTTACAATGAGCAGTTCTTC
>TRBD1|TRBV5-1|TRBJ2-1|.
CAISSGQGAFNEQFF
TGCGCCATCAGCTCGGGACAGGGGGCGTTCAATGAGCAGTTCTTC
>TRBD1|TRBV9|TRBJ2-3|.
CASSLADRGTDTQYF
TGTGCCAGCAGCCTTGCGGACAGGGGCACAGATACGCAGTATTTT
>.|TRBV6-4|TRBJ1-1|.
CASSDSRHALVWNTEAFF
TGTGCCAGCAGTGACTCGAGACATGCTTTGGTGTGGAACACTGAAGCTTTCTTT
>TRBD2|TRBV5-1|TRBJ2-3|once
CASRPGTSTDTQYF
TGCGCCAGCAGACCCGGGACTAGTACAGATACGCAGTATTTT
>.|TRBV9|TRBJ2-2|.
CASSARGNRELFF
TGTGCCAGCAGCGCCCGGGGGAATAGGGAGCTGTTTTTT
>.|TRBV7-2|TRBJ1-1|.
CASSLEGRRTEAFF
TGTGCCAGCAGCTTAGAGGGGAGGCGGACTGAAGCTTTCTTT
>.|TRBV5-1|TRBJ1-1|once
CASSLNPTKNTEAFF
TGCGCCAGCAGCTTGAACCCGACGAAGAACACTGAAGCTTTCTTT
>.|TRBV9|TRBJ1-2|.
CASSVEGFYGYTF
TGTGCCAGCAGCGTAGAGGGCTTCTATGGCTACACCTTC
>TRBD1|TRBV18|TRBJ2-3|.
CASSRRDRADTDTQYF
TGTGCCAGCTCACGTCGGGACAGGGCGGACACAGATACGCAGTATTTT
>TRBD1|TRBV19|TRBJ1-5|.
CASSTLTGEGQPQHF
TGTGCCAGTAGTACCCTTACAGGGGAGGGGCAGCCCCAGCATTTT
>.|TRBV30|TRBJ1-5|.
CAWADSNQPQHF
TGTGCCTGGGCGGATAGCAATCAGCCCCAGCATTTT
>TRBD1|TRBV4-1|TRBJ1-4|.
CASSQQGATNEKLFF
TGCGCCAGCAGCCAACAGGGGGCTACTAATGAAAAACTGTTTTTT
>TRBD1|TRBV19|TRBJ2-7|.
CASSTGTGFHEQYF
TGTGCCAGTAGTACCGGGACAGGGTTCCACGAGCAGTACTTC
>.|TRBV5-1|TRBJ2-2|.
CASSPTRTNTGELFF
TGCGCCAGCAGCCCGACTCGAACGAACACCGGGGAGCTGTTTTTT
>.|TRBV5-6|TRBJ1-5|.
CASSPWLGRDNQPQHF
TGTGCCAGCAGCCCCTGGTTGGGAAGAGACAATCAGCCCCAGCATTTT
>.|TRBV9|TRBJ1-5|.
CASSVEGSNQPQHF
TGTGCCAGCAGCGTAGAGGGCAGCAATCAGCCCCAGCATTTT
>TRBD1|TRBV7-9|TRBJ1-1|few
CASSAGQWNTEAFF
TGTGCCAGCAGCGCGGGACAGTGGAACACTGAAGCTTTCTTT
>TRBD1|TRBV19|TRBJ1-1|.
CASSINGGGGTEAFF
TGTGCCAGTAGTATAAACGGAGGGGGCGGAACTGAAGCTTTCTTT
>.|TRBV5-1|TRBJ2-3|.
CASSLQGGGWDTQYF
TGCGCCAGCAGCTTGCAGGGGGGTGGTTGGGATACGCAGTATTTT
>.|TRBV28|TRBJ1-1|.
CASPAQRGLSTEAFF
TGTGCCAGTCCGGCCCAGAGGGGGTTGAGCACTGAAGCTTTCTTT
>.|TRBV14|TRBJ2-4|once
CASSQDTASLAKNIQYF
TGTGCCAGCAGCCAAGATACGGCCTCCCTAGCCAAAAACATTCAGTACTTC
>.|TRBV5-5|TRBJ1-4|.
CASSLRTANEKLFF
TGTGCCAGCAGCTTGCGGACAGCTAATGAAAAACTGTTTTTT
>.|TRBV18|TRBJ1-5|.
CASSLLPPDSGQPQHF
TGTGCCAGCTCACTTCTCCCTCCCGATTCGGGTCAGCCCCAGCATTTT